The 27 T cell receptor beta chains given below trace back to one sample, sequenced in a study of human T cells and chemical hapten exposure. TCRdb processed the RACE reads anew with MiXCR; each CDR3 protein has one entry. The repertoire holds 150,000 to 200,000 distinct CDR3 sequences, with 13% to 15% as singletons. Time point reported: patch test 1, 2 weeks after DPC sensitization. Treatment indicated: therapeutic diphenylcyclopropenone sensitization with weekly scalp DPC. The sequencing here drew on whole blood, taken in connection with sensitization to the hapten diphenylcyclopropenone (DPC). The receptors derive from a woman in her thirties with alopecia areata. Some clones in this sample may be carry-over from other donors' samples.

The chain joins TRBV2 to TRBJ2-1, with 9 nucleotides matching TRBD2. Unmatched junction bases numbered 8, after V lost 3 bases and J lost 8 bases. The germline V gene has CDR1 SNHLY and CDR2 FYNNEI. The CDR3 is made up of 15 amino acids. The CDR3 bases are TGTGCCAGCAGTGATCGGGCTAGCGGGGACGATGAGCAGTTCTTC. As protein: CASSDRASGDDEQFF.

This clonotype was found a few times. The chain has TRBV20-1 and TRBJ1-1; maybe TRBD1 (5 bases). Trimming removed 6 bases at V and 4 bases at J, with 12 bases between. The CDR3 has 12 amino acids. Germline CDR1 reads DFQATT; CDR2 reads SNEGSKA (reference sequence). CDR3 coding DNA: TGCAGTGCCTCGCTGGGGGGCACTGAAGCTTTCTTT. Translation gives CSASLGGTEAFF.

This chain joins TRBV7-9 and TRBJ1-1; possible D gene TRBD1, 5 bases. This CDR3 comprises 15 residues. With 5 bases removed from V and 10 bases from J, the gap between germline ends came to 23 bases. The germline V gene encodes CDR1 SEHNR and CDR2 FQNEAQ (reference sequence). The CDR3: CASSIRGGDYRGAFF. The CDR3 DNA follows: TGTGCCAGCAGCATCCGCGGGGGTGATTATCGGGGAGCTTTCTTT.

This sequence joins TRBV6-1 and TRBJ1-5; 8 nucleotides align to TRBD1. CDR1 MNHNS and CDR2 SASEGT come from the germline V gene. The CDR3 runs 16 residues. J gave up 3 bases and V 7 bases, and 11 bases lay outside the gene matches. The CDR3 nucleotides read TGTGCCAGCATTCCCCCCGGACAGGGTTACAATCAGCCCCAGCATTTT. Translated, it gives CASIPPGQGYNQPQHF.

The chain couples TRBV7-3 to TRBJ1-5; D uncertain. The CDR3 has 13 amino acids. CDR1 and CDR2 (germline): SGHTA, FQGTGA. With 0 bases removed from V and 8 bases from J, the gap between germline ends came to 8 bases. The CDR3 is CASSLTRGKPQHF. The CDR3 nucleotides read TGTGCCAGCAGCTTAACTAGAGGAAAGCCCCAGCATTTT. Drawing the rest from reference TRBV7-3 and TRBJ1-5, the complete variable domain is GAGVSQTPSNKVTEKGKYVELRCDPISGHTALYWYRQSLGQGPEFLIYFQGTGAADDSGLPNDRFFAVRPEGSVSTLKIQRTERGDSAVYLCASSLTRGKPQHFGDGTRLSIL.

The chain combines TRBV28 with TRBJ1-1; D gene unclear. There are 12 residues in the CDR3. CDR1 is MDHEN and CDR2 is SYDVKM in the germline V gene. Deletions cut 8 bases from V and 4 bases from J, with 11 bases between. This chain's CDR3 is CASRRHGTEAFF. The CDR3 DNA follows: TGTGCCAGCCGTCGACATGGCACTGAAGCTTTCTTT. The whole variable domain, remainder taken from reference TRBV28 and TRBJ1-1, is DVKVTQSSRYLVKRTGEKVFLECVQDMDHENMFWYRQDPGLGLRLIYFSYDVKMKEKGDIPEGYSVSREKKERFSLILESASTNQTSMYLCASRRHGTEAFFGQGTRLTVV.

This clonotype was detected a few times. The CDR3 protein is CASSFFLGQGTSGANVLTF. Here the CDR3 DNA reads TGTGCCAGCAGTTTTTTTCTCGGACAGGGAACCTCTGGGGCCAACGTCCTGACTTTC. The rearrangement links TRBV28 to TRBJ2-6; 8 bases are a match to TRBD1. The CDR3 loop spans 19 amino acids. After removal of 3 bases from V and 0 bases from J, the junction contained 10 bases not matched to a gene. CDR1 and CDR2 from the germline V gene are MDHEN and SYDVKM. The complete variable domain, with remaining parts taken from reference TRBV28 and TRBJ2-6, reads DVKVTQSSRYLVKRTGEKVFLECVQDMDHENMFWYRQDPGLGLRLIYFSYDVKMKEKGDIPEGYSVSREKKERFSLILESASTNQTSMYLCASSFFLGQGTSGANVLTFGAGSRLTVL.

This clonotype was detected only a few times. This chain links TRBV12-3 or TRBV12-4 with TRBJ2-7, with a tentative D call TRBD1 (5 bases). V was trimmed by 3 bases and J by 3 bases, leaving 12 bases between them. The CDR3 spans 14 residues. The CDR3 DNA sequence: TGTGCCAGCAGTTTTGGTGACAGACGCTACGAGCAGTACTTC. Amino acids: CASSFGDRRYEQYF.

This clonotype was counted between two and nine times. The J gene is TRBJ2-7, the V gene TRBV4-2; tentatively, D is TRBD1 or TRBD2 (5 bases each). V lost 4 bases and J lost 3, with 16 bases in between. Per the germline V gene, CDR1 is LGHNA and CDR2 is YNFKEQ. The CDR3 contains 15 residues. CDR3 nucleotide sequence: TGTGCCAGCAGCCGGTTGTCCGGGACCATCTACGAGCAGTACTTC. Translated, it gives CASSRLSGTIYEQYF.

In this sample, this clonotype turned up many times. For the CDR3, the DNA is TGTGCCAGCAGTGTGACTAGCAGACCCTACGAGCAGTACTTC. As protein: CASSVTSRPYEQYF. The genes are TRBV6-1 and TRBJ2-7; TRBD2 matches 7 bases. V dropped 4 bases and J dropped 2; count of bases not matched to a gene: 5. The CDR3 contains 14 residues. Germline CDR1 is MNHNS and CDR2 is SASEGT.

This clonotype has at least ten counts. DNA for the CDR3: TGTGCCAGCAGTGCCCGGGACAGCAATCAGCCCCAGCATTTT. It translates to CASSARDSNQPQHF. The chain employs TRBV6-1 and TRBJ1-5, with D perhaps matching TRBD1 (5 bases). The CDR3 consists of 14 residues. The V end lost 4 bases, the J end lost 1 base, and 8 bases lay between the germline ends. Per the germline V gene, CDR1 is MNHNS and CDR2 is SASEGT.

This clonotype was seen ten or more times. This chain's CDR3 is CASSLADRGSTEAFF. CDR3 coding DNA: TGTGCCAGCAGCTTAGCGGACAGGGGGTCGACTGAAGCTTTCTTT. The rearrangement joins TRBV7-8 to TRBJ1-1; 10 bases match TRBD1. Losses at the gene ends were 0 bases for V and 5 bases for J; bases not matched to a gene: 3. The germline V gene encodes CDR1 SGHVS and CDR2 FQNEAQ. This CDR3 contains 15 residues.

This clonotype showed up just a few times. The chain recombines TRBV24-1 with TRBJ2-2; 7 bases map to TRBD1. Per germline, CDR1 KGHDR and CDR2 SFDVKD. This CDR3 has 14 amino acids. V shed 5 bases and J 6 bases; nucleotides not matched to a gene: 5. CDR3 DNA: TGTGCCACCAGTGGCTTGACAGGGTCCGGGGAGCTGTTTTTT. The encoded protein is CATSGLTGSGELFF.

This clonotype occurred a few times. V and J are TRBV5-1 and TRBJ2-7, with 9 bases lining up with TRBD1. There are 14 residues in the CDR3. From germline, CDR1 is SGHRS and CDR2 YFSETQ. With 3 bases clipped from V and 1 base from J, the junction kept 2 bases outside the gene matches. The CDR3 loop reads CASSSGTGSYEQYF. In DNA, the CDR3 is TGCGCCAGCAGCTCCGGGACAGGGTCCTACGAGCAGTACTTC.

The chain's CDR3 is CSVAWAGGHNEQFF. CDR3 nucleotide sequence: TGCAGCGTTGCCTGGGCAGGGGGCCACAATGAGCAGTTCTTC. V is TRBV29-1 and J is TRBJ2-1; 8 bases are shared with TRBD1. This CDR3 region has 14 residues. Germline CDR1 and CDR2: SQVTM and ANQGSEA. Trimming removed 4 bases from V and 5 bases from J; junction bases left unmatched: 7.

The rearrangement uses TRBV27 and TRBJ2-7; TRBD2 is a possible D gene (6 bases). The V gene's germline CDR1 is MNHEY and CDR2 SMNVEV (reference sequence). V was pared by 6 bases and J by 0 bases, with 12 bases between. This CDR3 region has 14 residues. The CDR3 bases are TGTGCCAGCAGGGGACTTGGAAGCTCCTACGAGCAGTACTTC. Encoded protein: CASRGLGSSYEQYF.

The rearrangement joins TRBV11-1 to TRBJ2-7; 8 positions agree with TRBD1. The trim removed 4 bases at V and 4 bases at J, leaving 3 bases unmatched. The CDR3 spans 13 residues. CDR1 and CDR2 (germline): SGHAT, FQDESV (reference sequence). The CDR3 here is CASSYGTGYEQYF. CDR3 coding DNA: TGTGCCAGCAGCTACGGGACAGGTTACGAGCAGTACTTC.

This clonotype showed up just a few times. This chain joins TRBV7-8 and TRBJ1-2, with 7 nucleotides matching TRBD1. The CDR3 covers 14 residues. The V gene's germline CDR1 is SGHVS and CDR2 FQNEAQ. V trimming: 4 bases; J trimming: 4 bases; junction bases outside the gene matches: 6. CDR3 sequence (DNA): TGTGCCAGCAGCTCCGACAGGGTCGCCTATGGCTACACCTTC. This encodes CASSSDRVAYGYTF.

This clonotype was counted at least ten times. This chain joins TRBV7-9 and TRBJ1-2, with a weak D call TRBD1 (6 bases). Germline V gene data show CDR1 as SEHNR and CDR2 as FQNEAQ (reference sequence). V lost 1 base to trimming and J lost 5 bases, with 8 bases between them. This CDR3 spans 13 amino acids. The CDR3 reads CASSLGDTYGYTF. The CDR3 bases are TGTGCCAGCAGCTTAGGGGACACGTATGGCTACACCTTC.

A few counts support this clonotype. The chain employs TRBV7-3 and TRBJ2-3; TRBD1 agrees at 8 bases. Germline lookup yields CDR1 SGHTA and CDR2 FQGTGA. The CDR3 spans 15 residues. The V gene end was trimmed by 3 bases and the J gene end by 8 bases; junction bases not matched to a gene: 10. CDR3 in amino acids: CASSLGQEETGTQYF. The CDR3 nucleotides read TGTGCCAGCAGCTTGGGACAGGAGGAGACGGGTACGCAGTATTTT.

This clonotype was recorded many times. V usage is TRBV18 and J usage is TRBJ1-5; unclear D gene. The length of the CDR3 is 14 residues. V was trimmed by 4 bases and J by 0 bases, leaving 7 bases between them. Germline V gene lookup returns CDR1 KGHSH and CDR2 LQKENI. CDR3 in amino acids: CASSREHSNQPQHF. DNA of the CDR3: TGTGCCAGCTCACGGGAACATAGCAATCAGCCCCAGCATTTT.

This chain links TRBV9 with TRBJ2-6; D unclear. With 0 bases removed from V and 0 bases from J, the gap between germline ends came to 16 bases. CDR1 and CDR2 (germline): SGDLS, YYNGEE. The CDR3 is 19 residues long. The CDR3 DNA is TGTGCCAGCAGCGTAGGACGCGGCACCAGTCCCTCTGGGGCCAACGTCCTGACTTTC. Its translation is CASSVGRGTSPSGANVLTF.

This sequence joins TRBV4-3 and TRBJ1-4; no clear D gene. Per the germline V gene, CDR1 is LGHNA and CDR2 is YSLEER. The CDR3 is made up of 16 amino acids. V was clipped by 1 base and J by 7 bases, with 16 bases between them. The CDR3: CASSQGASRFGEKLFF. The CDR3, as DNA: TGCGCCAGCAGCCAAGGGGCCAGCCGATTTGGTGAAAAACTGTTTTTT.

The chain combines TRBV7-8 with TRBJ2-3; TRBD1 or TRBD2 may be the D gene (6 bases each). V was cut by 1 base and J by 1 base, with 9 bases left in between. This CDR3 contains 15 residues. In germline, CDR1 is SGHVS, CDR2 FQNEAQ. CDR3 loop: CASSLGGAGTDTQYF. The CDR3 bases are TGTGCCAGCAGCTTAGGGGGGGCCGGCACAGATACGCAGTATTTT.

J is TRBJ2-4 and V is TRBV28; D not resolved. Trimming took off 11 bases at V and 7 bases at J, with 9 bases between the two ends. The CDR3 length is 10 residues. The germline V gene has CDR1 MDHEN and CDR2 SYDVKM. CDR3 DNA sequence: TGTGCCGCAGCCGGGAACATTCAGTACTTC. Residues: CAAAGNIQYF.

This chain connects TRBV4-2 to TRBJ2-1; weak D call: TRBD2 (6 bases). V was trimmed by 5 bases and J by 0 bases, leaving 14 bases between them. Germline V lookup: CDR1 LGHNA, CDR2 YNFKEQ. CDR3 length: 16 residues. The DNA of the CDR3 is TGTGCCAGCAGCGGGGACTTTTCGGCCTCCTACAATGAGCAGTTCTTC. Translated: CASSGDFSASYNEQFF.

This clonotype has only a few counts. CDR3 in DNA: TGTGCCAGCAGTTTCTCTAACTATGGCTACACCTTC. Its translation: CASSFSNYGYTF. The chain joins TRBV6-2 or TRBV6-3 to TRBJ1-2; no definite D call. This CDR3 has 12 amino acids. The V gene's germline CDR1 is MNHEY and CDR2 SVGEGT. V was pared by 4 bases and J by 0 bases, with 3 bases between.